A selection of T cell receptor beta chains follows, all from one sample in a study of CD8+ T cells in alopecia areata. Some clones are missing from TCRdb's copy, which holds only in-frame ones; the method was immunoSEQ multiplex PCR. The top ten clones hold more than 20% of a sample with roughly 140,000 clones, 82% of them seen once. The sample consisted of CD8+ T cells sorted from blood, taken at week 4, from a patient treated with tofacitinib. The receptor set was obtained from a human donor with alopecia areata. The CDR3 runs from the conserved cysteine through the conserved F or W. Each record gives: clone size, V gene, D gene, J gene, CDR3 protein, CDR3 DNA. D genes are given only for firm matches. Size tells how often a clone was seen (once, few, many) or the class of an expanded clone, and some rows leave it out.

clone_size: .; v_call: TRBV4-1; d_call: TRBD2; j_call: TRBJ2-7; cdr3_aa: CASSQDSGLVKSYEQYF; cdr3_nt: TGCGCCAGCAGCCAAGATTCTGGACTAGTGAAGTCCTACGAGCAGTACTTC
clone_size: .; v_call: TRBV30; d_call: .; j_call: TRBJ1-2; cdr3_aa: CAWSLANYGYTF; cdr3_nt: TGTGCCTGGAGTTTAGCTAACTATGGCTACACCTTC
clone_size: few; v_call: TRBV27; d_call: .; j_call: TRBJ2-3; cdr3_aa: CASSYGGTDTQYF; cdr3_nt: TGTGCCAGCAGTTACGGTGGCACAGATACGCAGTATTTT
clone_size: once; v_call: TRBV7-6; d_call: TRBD2; j_call: TRBJ2-4; cdr3_aa: CASSLPPAGGGIHKNIQYF; cdr3_nt: TGTGCCAGCAGCCTCCCCCCGGCTGGCGGGGGAATCCACAAAAACATTCAGTACTTC
clone_size: .; v_call: TRBV5-6; d_call: .; j_call: TRBJ2-7; cdr3_aa: CASGLYEQYF; cdr3_nt: TGTGCCAGCGGGTTATACGAGCAGTACTTC
clone_size: .; v_call: TRBV5-5; d_call: .; j_call: TRBJ2-5; cdr3_aa: CASSLGQAMRETQYF; cdr3_nt: TGTGCCAGCAGCTTGGGACAGGCGATGCGGGAGACCCAGTACTTC
clone_size: .; v_call: TRBV7-6; d_call: .; j_call: TRBJ2-1; cdr3_aa: CASSLVEGQGDNEQFF; cdr3_nt: TGTGCCAGCAGCTTAGTCGAAGGCCAAGGGGACAATGAGCAGTTCTTC
clone_size: .; v_call: TRBV29-1; d_call: .; j_call: TRBJ2-1; cdr3_aa: CSVEGGFANEQFF; cdr3_nt: TGCAGCGTTGAAGGGGGTTTTGCAAATGAGCAGTTCTTC
clone_size: .; v_call: TRBV7-9; d_call: TRBD2; j_call: TRBJ2-1; cdr3_aa: CASSVGLAGSEQFF; cdr3_nt: TGTGCCAGCAGCGTAGGACTAGCGGGGAGTGAGCAGTTCTTC
clone_size: .; v_call: TRBV5-7; d_call: TRBD1; j_call: TRBJ2-3; cdr3_aa: CASNQGTGATDTQYF; cdr3_nt: TGTGCCAGCAATCAAGGGACAGGGGCCACAGATACGCAGTATTTT
clone_size: .; v_call: TRBV7-3; d_call: .; j_call: TRBJ2-5; cdr3_aa: CASSFYDAPQETQYF; cdr3_nt: TGTGCCAGCAGCTTCTATGACGCACCTCAAGAGACCCAGTACTTC
clone_size: .; v_call: TRBV11-2; d_call: .; j_call: TRBJ2-7; cdr3_aa: CASSSAPHQEQYF; cdr3_nt: TGTGCCAGCAGCTCCGCCCCTCACCAGGAGCAGTACTTC
clone_size: once; v_call: TRBV4-2; d_call: .; j_call: TRBJ2-5; cdr3_aa: CASSQEGETQYF; cdr3_nt: TGTGCCAGCAGCCAAGAGGGGGAGACCCAGTACTTC
clone_size: few; v_call: TRBV29-1; d_call: TRBD2; j_call: TRBJ2-7; cdr3_aa: CSVGEGLSYEQYF; cdr3_nt: TGCAGCGTTGGGGAGGGTCTCTCCTACGAGCAGTACTTC
clone_size: .; v_call: TRBV7-2; d_call: .; j_call: TRBJ1-2; cdr3_aa: CASSLPQTEANYGYTF; cdr3_nt: TGTGCCAGCAGCTTACCCCAGACCGAAGCTAACTATGGCTACACCTTC
clone_size: .; v_call: TRBV7-9; d_call: .; j_call: TRBJ2-1; cdr3_aa: CASSPWASLIGNEQFF; cdr3_nt: TGTGCCAGCAGTCCATGGGCTAGCTTGATTGGAAATGAGCAGTTCTTC
clone_size: .; v_call: TRBV29-1; d_call: TRBD2; j_call: TRBJ2-1; cdr3_aa: CSVELADYNEQFF; cdr3_nt: TGCAGCGTTGAACTAGCGGACTACAATGAGCAGTTCTTC
clone_size: .; v_call: TRBV11-2; d_call: TRBD1; j_call: TRBJ2-7; cdr3_aa: CASSLTLGTARRGYF; cdr3_nt: TGTGCCAGCAGCTTAACTTTAGGGACAGCCCGAAGGGGGTACTTC
clone_size: .; v_call: TRBV11-2; d_call: .; j_call: TRBJ2-6; cdr3_aa: CASSLDWRVGANVLTF; cdr3_nt: TGTGCCAGCAGCTTAGATTGGCGGGTCGGGGCCAACGTCCTGACTTTC
clone_size: .; v_call: TRBV29-1; d_call: .; j_call: TRBJ1-2; cdr3_aa: CSVEGGPYGYTF; cdr3_nt: TGCAGCGTTGAAGGGGGGCCCTATGGCTACACCTTC
clone_size: .; v_call: TRBV7-9; d_call: TRBD2; j_call: TRBJ2-7; cdr3_aa: CASSIAGGPDYEQYF; cdr3_nt: TGTGCCAGCAGCATAGCGGGGGGGCCGGACTACGAGCAGTACTTC
clone_size: .; v_call: TRBV18; d_call: TRBD1; j_call: TRBJ2-4; cdr3_aa: CASSPGQGSENIQYF; cdr3_nt: TGTGCCAGCTCACCGGGACAGGGGTCTGAAAACATTCAGTACTTC
clone_size: .; v_call: TRBV27; d_call: TRBD2; j_call: TRBJ2-3; cdr3_aa: CASSLASGGTDTQYF; cdr3_nt: TGTGCCAGCAGTTTAGCTAGCGGGGGCACAGATACGCAGTATTTT
clone_size: .; v_call: TRBV14; d_call: TRBD1; j_call: TRBJ1-2; cdr3_aa: CASSQTGGNGYTF; cdr3_nt: TGTGCCAGCAGCCAAACAGGGGGCAATGGCTACACCTTC
clone_size: .; v_call: TRBV5-1; d_call: TRBD2; j_call: TRBJ2-3; cdr3_aa: CASSRTSGVSTDTQYF; cdr3_nt: TGCGCCAGCAGCCGGACTAGCGGGGTTAGCACAGATACGCAGTATTTT
clone_size: few; v_call: TRBV10-3; d_call: .; j_call: TRBJ2-7; cdr3_aa: CAISEVGQGDEQYF; cdr3_nt: TGTGCCATCAGTGAGGTCGGGCAGGGCGACGAGCAGTACTTC
clone_size: .; v_call: TRBV28; d_call: .; j_call: TRBJ2-2; cdr3_aa: CASSYPGELFF; cdr3_nt: TGTGCCAGCAGTTACCCCGGGGAGCTGTTTTTT
clone_size: .; v_call: TRBV7-9; d_call: TRBD1; j_call: TRBJ1-6; cdr3_aa: CASSPDRERNSPLHF; cdr3_nt: TGTGCCAGCAGCCCCGACAGGGAACGAAATTCACCCCTCCACTTT
clone_size: once; v_call: TRBV19; d_call: .; j_call: TRBJ2-7; cdr3_aa: CASSIGFGDYEQYF; cdr3_nt: TGTGCCAGTAGTATTGGATTTGGCGACTACGAGCAGTACTTC
clone_size: .; v_call: TRBV27; d_call: .; j_call: TRBJ2-7; cdr3_aa: CASSAPSYEQYF; cdr3_nt: TGTGCCAGCAGTGCCCCCTCCTACGAGCAGTACTTC
clone_size: .; v_call: TRBV11-1; d_call: .; j_call: TRBJ1-1; cdr3_aa: CASSPRQAPRGTEAFF; cdr3_nt: TGTGCCAGCAGCCCGAGGCAGGCCCCCCGGGGCACTGAAGCTTTCTTT
clone_size: .; v_call: TRBV10-3; d_call: TRBD2; j_call: TRBJ2-2; cdr3_aa: CAISESTLAGDTGELFF; cdr3_nt: TGTGCCATCAGTGAGTCGACTCTTGCGGGGGACACCGGGGAGCTGTTTTTT
clone_size: .; v_call: TRBV5-6; d_call: .; j_call: TRBJ1-2; cdr3_aa: CASRWGTYGYTF; cdr3_nt: TGTGCCAGCAGGTGGGGGACCTATGGCTACACCTTC
clone_size: few; v_call: TRBV30; d_call: .; j_call: TRBJ1-1; cdr3_aa: CAWSSGGTEAFF; cdr3_nt: TGTGCCTGGAGTAGTGGGGGGACTGAAGCTTTCTTT
clone_size: .; v_call: TRBV6-5; d_call: .; j_call: TRBJ1-1; cdr3_aa: CASSYSVRNTEAFF; cdr3_nt: TGCGCCAGCAGTTACTCGGTGAGGAACACTGAAGCTTTCTTT
clone_size: few; v_call: TRBV7-9; d_call: TRBD1; j_call: TRBJ2-7; cdr3_aa: CASSLGAGQEDEQYF; cdr3_nt: TGTGCCAGCAGCTTAGGGGCTGGACAGGAAGACGAGCAGTACTTC
clone_size: .; v_call: TRBV4-3; d_call: .; j_call: TRBJ2-2; cdr3_aa: CASSQRRAGAIRGGELFF; cdr3_nt: TGCGCCAGCAGCCAGAGACGGGCGGGGGCTATCCGAGGCGGGGAGCTGTTTTTT
clone_size: .; v_call: TRBV27; d_call: .; j_call: TRBJ1-6; cdr3_aa: CASSSSPGQPNSPLHF; cdr3_nt: .
clone_size: .; v_call: TRBV27; d_call: TRBD1; j_call: TRBJ1-2; cdr3_aa: CASRPGQANYGYTF; cdr3_nt: TGTGCCAGCAGACCCGGACAGGCTAACTATGGCTACACCTTC
clone_size: .; v_call: TRBV4-1; d_call: .; j_call: TRBJ2-7; cdr3_aa: CASSQVGLGSEYEQYF; cdr3_nt: TGCGCCAGCAGCCAAGTAGGCCTCGGTTCGGAATACGAGCAGTACTTC
clone_size: .; v_call: TRBV27; d_call: TRBD2; j_call: TRBJ2-5; cdr3_aa: CASSLYSSGGPQETQYF; cdr3_nt: TGTGCCAGCAGTTTGTACTCTAGCGGGGGTCCCCAAGAGACCCAGTACTTC
clone_size: .; v_call: TRBV29-1; d_call: .; j_call: TRBJ1-2; cdr3_aa: CSAGGDYYGYTF; cdr3_nt: TGCAGCGCGGGGGGGGATTACTATGGCTACACCTTC
clone_size: .; v_call: TRBV5-6; d_call: .; j_call: TRBJ1-2; cdr3_aa: CASTPGRGNNYGYTF; cdr3_nt: TGTGCCAGCACCCCAGGGAGGGGGAATAACTATGGCTACACCTTC
clone_size: .; v_call: TRBV29-1; d_call: .; j_call: TRBJ1-2; cdr3_aa: CSVESRSGTYGYTF; cdr3_nt: TGCAGCGTTGAGTCCCGTTCAGGGACCTATGGCTACACCTTC
clone_size: .; v_call: TRBV10-3; d_call: TRBD1; j_call: TRBJ2-7; cdr3_aa: CAIGPTGFSYEQYF; cdr3_nt: TGTGCCATCGGTCCGACAGGGTTCTCCTACGAGCAGTACTTC
clone_size: few; v_call: TRBV7-2; d_call: TRBD2; j_call: TRBJ2-3; cdr3_aa: CASSLWLAGYTDTQYF; cdr3_nt: TGTGCCAGCAGCTTATGGCTAGCGGGGTACACAGATACGCAGTATTTT
clone_size: .; v_call: TRBV7-9; d_call: TRBD2; j_call: TRBJ2-7; cdr3_aa: CASSPRGSGGPRSYEQYF; cdr3_nt: TGTGCCAGCAGCCCCAGGGGTAGCGGGGGCCCTCGCTCCTACGAGCAGTACTTC
clone_size: once; v_call: TRBV7-9; d_call: .; j_call: TRBJ2-1; cdr3_aa: CASTPWVLEDNEQFF; cdr3_nt: TGTGCCAGCACCCCATGGGTTCTTGAGGACAATGAGCAGTTCTTC
clone_size: .; v_call: TRBV25-1; d_call: TRBD1; j_call: TRBJ1-2; cdr3_aa: CASSELGTDLYGYTF; cdr3_nt: TGTGCCAGCAGTGAACTGGGGACAGACCTCTATGGCTACACCTTC
clone_size: .; v_call: TRBV4-1; d_call: .; j_call: TRBJ2-4; cdr3_aa: CASSQDPGNIQYF; cdr3_nt: TGCGCCAGCAGCCAAGATCCAGGGAACATTCAGTACTTC
clone_size: .; v_call: TRBV27; d_call: .; j_call: TRBJ1-1; cdr3_aa: CASSLFAGVNEAFF; cdr3_nt: TGTGCCAGCAGTTTATTCGCGGGGGTTAATGAAGCTTTCTTT
clone_size: .; v_call: TRBV6-5; d_call: TRBD1; j_call: TRBJ2-7; cdr3_aa: CASSPRGTGSLAKYF; cdr3_nt: TGTGCCAGCAGCCCAAGGGGGACAGGGTCCCTCGCGAAGTACTTC
clone_size: .; v_call: TRBV6-6; d_call: TRBD1; j_call: TRBJ2-5; cdr3_aa: CASEFPDRQETQYF; cdr3_nt: TGTGCCAGCGAATTCCCGGACAGGCAAGAGACCCAGTACTTC
clone_size: .; v_call: TRBV4-2; d_call: .; j_call: TRBJ2-7; cdr3_aa: CASSQDQGTSYEQYF; cdr3_nt: TGTGCCAGCAGCCAAGACCAGGGGACTTCCTACGAGCAGTACTTC
clone_size: few; v_call: TRBV29-1; d_call: TRBD2; j_call: TRBJ2-5; cdr3_aa: CSVTGGAGMLQETQYF; cdr3_nt: TGCAGCGTAACCGGGGGAGCGGGGATGCTCCAAGAGACCCAGTACTTC